The 9 T cell receptor beta chains reported below all come from one sample, sequenced in a study of blood T cells in healthy people across ages. Alongside a J-beta primer mix, a sample-barcoded 5' primer served in a second PCR lasting about 7 to 11 cycles. TCRdb fed the 5' RACE reads into MiXCR, producing one record per CDR3 protein. The top ten hold 20% to 25% of the sample, which has 850,000 to 1,000,000 distinct CDR3 sequences, roughly half seen once. The material sequenced was blood. The origin of the receptors is a woman aged 55 to 70 in good health.

The chain links TRBV4-2 to TRBJ2-7; the D is unclear. CDR1 LGHNA and CDR2 YNFKEQ come from the germline V gene. Trimming took off 4 bases at V and 2 bases at J, with 15 bases between the two ends. The CDR3 has 15 residues. CDR3 sequence (DNA): TGTGCCAGCAGCCGAGATTTAGGTACAACCTACGAGCAGTACTTC. Its protein is CASSRDLGTTYEQYF.

V is TRBV29-1 and J is TRBJ2-7; D is unresolved. This CDR3 is 13 amino acids long. The V end lost 6 bases, the J end lost 6 bases, and 18 bases lay between the germline ends. Germline V gene data show CDR1 as SQVTM and CDR2 as ANQGSEA. The CDR3 region is CSVPGPGGREQYF. CDR3 DNA sequence: TGCAGCGTCCCAGGCCCGGGCGGCCGCGAGCAGTACTTC.

CDR3 bases: TGCGCCAGCAGAAACACAGGGGCCTCCACAGAGACCCAGTACTTC. Its protein is CASRNTGASTETQYF. The chain has TRBV5-1 and TRBJ2-5; 7 bases map to TRBD1. This CDR3 has 15 residues. With 5 bases clipped from V and 4 bases from J, the junction kept 11 bases outside the gene matches. Germline-derived CDR1 and CDR2 are SGHRS and YFSETQ.

The V call is TRBV5-1, the J call TRBJ2-5; D uncertain. V gave up 4 bases and J gave up 11 bases, with 21 bases separating them. Germline V gives CDR1 SGHRS, CDR2 YFSETQ. This CDR3 contains 14 residues. The CDR3 reads CASSQTNSPMVQYF. The DNA for the CDR3 is TGCGCCAGCAGCCAAACGAACTCCCCCATGGTGCAGTACTTC.

This rearrangement joins TRBV28 to TRBJ2-1; D is perhaps TRBD1 or TRBD2 (6 bases each). The germline V and J ends were trimmed by 0 bases and 9 bases, with 12 bases remaining between them. The CDR3 contains 14 residues. Per germline, CDR1 MDHEN and CDR2 SYDVKM. The CDR3 protein is CASSLWRGEGEQFF. The CDR3, as DNA: TGTGCCAGCAGTTTATGGAGGGGGGAAGGTGAGCAGTTCTTC.

The J gene is TRBJ2-7, the V gene TRBV29-1; 8 nucleotides agree with TRBD1. Per germline, CDR1 SQVTM and CDR2 ANQGSEA. The CDR3 covers 15 residues. The junction had 13 bases not matched to a gene; V was cut back by 6 bases and J by 3 bases. CDR3 DNA sequence: TGCAGCGTAGACGGTCTCGGAGACAGGGGCTACGAGCAGTACTTC. Encoded protein: CSVDGLGDRGYEQYF.

V and J are TRBV9 and TRBJ1-1; no reliable D call. This CDR3 contains 13 residues. Germline V lookup: CDR1 SGDLS, CDR2 YYNGEE. V dropped 0 bases and J dropped 3 bases, with 6 bases sitting between them. The CDR3 DNA reads as TGTGCCAGCAGCGTAGCTCAAGACACTGAAGCTTTCTTT. It encodes CASSVAQDTEAFF.

Only a few counts were recorded for this clonotype. The gene calls are TRBV12-5 and TRBJ2-7; tentatively, D is TRBD2 (5 bases). Germline V lookup: CDR1 LGHNT, CDR2 FRNRAP. The CDR3 spans 12 residues. The CDR3 DNA follows: TGTGCCGGGGATTTCGGCTCCTACGAGCAGTACTTC. It translates to CAGDFGSYEQYF. The full variable domain, completed using reference TRBV12-5 and TRBJ2-7, is DARVTQTPRHKVTEMGQEVTMRCQPILGHNTVFWYRQTMMQGLELLAYFRNRAPLDDSGMPKDRFSAEMPDATLATLKIQPSEPRDSAVYFCAGDFGSYEQYFGPGTRLTVT.

V is TRBV5-6 and J is TRBJ2-6; TRBD2 matches 9 bases. The CDR3 runs to 21 residues. Germline V lookup: CDR1 SGHDT, CDR2 YYEEEE. V lost 3 bases and J lost 2; bases outside the gene matches: 18. The DNA of the CDR3 is TGTGCCAGCAGCTCCGCCAAGACTAGCGGTTTTTATCATACTGGGGCCAACGTCCTGACTTTC. It codes for CASSSAKTSGFYHTGANVLTF.